Shown below are 29 T cell receptor beta chains from a single sample sequenced in a study of a mutant IDH1 vaccine in newly diagnosed glioma. Indicated time point: baseline, week 1 (first vaccination visit). Treatment given: pre-vaccination baseline after standard-of-care therapy. Only in-frame clones appear in the TCRdb table, and some are missing; sequencing was by immunoSEQ multiplex PCR. The table shows about 92,000 clones, with over 75% occurring only once. This material consisted of PBMCs, taken from a glioma patient treated with radiotherapy, temozolomide or both. The receptors stem from a man aged 40-50 years with glioma.

The chain combines TRBV28 with TRBJ2-5, with a tentative D call TRBD1 (6 bases). This CDR3 is 14 amino acids long. Germline CDR1 reads MDHEN; CDR2 reads SYDVKM. V was trimmed by 6 bases and J by 5 bases, leaving 16 bases between them. CDR3 protein: CASRFNRASETQYF. In DNA, the CDR3 is TGTGCCAGCAGGTTCAACAGGGCATCGGAGACCCAGTACTTC.

This chain joins TRBV7-2 and TRBJ1-6, with D tentatively TRBD1 (5 bases). The CDR3 spans 13 residues. Germline CDR1 reads SGHTA; CDR2 reads FQGNSA. Between the trimmed V and J ends, which lost 6 bases and 18 bases, there was a span of 21 bases. Here the CDR3 reads CASSYRTDTLTHF. In nucleotides, the CDR3 is TGTGCCAGCAGTTACAGGACGGATACCCTTACCCACTTT. Based on the CDR3 plus reference TRBV7-2 and TRBJ1-6, the full variable domain is GAGVSQSPSNKVTEKGKDVELRCDPISGHTALYWYRQSLGQGLEFLIYFQGNSAPDKSGLPSDRFSAERTGGSVSTLTIQRTQQEDSAVYLCASSYRTDTLTHFGNGTRLTVT.

The chain couples TRBV4-2 to TRBJ2-5, with TRBD2 matching over 9 bases. Germline V CDR1 and CDR2: LGHNA, YNFKEQ. The CDR3 loop spans 16 amino acids. J lost 7 bases, V lost 1 base, and 10 bases had no gene match. Here the CDR3 DNA reads TGTGCCAGCAGCCAAGCCGAAGCGGGAGGTACGAGGACCCAGTACTTC. This encodes CASSQAEAGGTRTQYF.

The chain uses TRBV4-3 and TRBJ2-4; the match to TRBD1 covers 10 bases. Germline V gene sequence: CDR1 LGHNA, CDR2 YSLEER. The CDR3 covers 20 residues. Unmatched junction bases numbered 13, after V lost 2 bases and J lost 0 bases. This CDR3 reads CASSQIGGQGISLAKNIQYF. CDR3 DNA: TGCGCCAGCAGCCAAATCGGGGGACAGGGGATATCCCTAGCCAAAAACATTCAGTACTTC.

Note on this clone: A much larger clone lies a single base off, so this may be a read error. The J gene is TRBJ2-7, the V gene TRBV11-2; D could derive from TRBD1 or TRBD2 (6 bases each). There are 16 residues in the CDR3. Deletions cut 5 bases from V and 7 bases from J, with 24 bases between. In germline, CDR1 is SGHAT, CDR2 FQNNGV. The CDR3 is CASSQDGVGRGREQYF. The CDR3 DNA sequence: TGTGCCAGCAGCCAAGATGGGGTGGGAAGGGGGAGGGAGCAGTACTTC.

This clone has just a few counts. CDR3 amino acids: CASSVTGLAGGYEQYF. The CDR3 DNA follows: TGTGCCAGCAGTGTGACCGGACTAGCGGGGGGTTACGAGCAGTACTTC. This chain uses TRBV25-1 with TRBJ2-7; 14 nucleotides align to TRBD2. Losses at the gene ends were 4 bases for V and 4 bases for J; bases not matched to a gene: 6. The length of the CDR3 is 16 residues. The germline V gene encodes CDR1 MGHDK and CDR2 SYGVNS.

On this clone: This sample also contains other DNA sequences that code for the same CDR3. The gene calls are TRBV6-5 and TRBJ1-2; D might be TRBD1 (6 bases). V was trimmed by 0 bases and J by 1 base, leaving 9 bases between them. This CDR3 contains 15 residues. Germline loops: CDR1 MNHEY, CDR2 SVGAGI. CDR3 bases: TGTGCCAGCAGTTACTCCAGGGGAGGTAACTATGGCTACACCTTC. Translating it yields CASSYSRGGNYGYTF.

The rearrangement joins TRBV14 to TRBJ2-5, with D perhaps assigned TRBD1 or TRBD2 (5 bases each). Trimming pared 6 bases from V and 7 bases from J, leaving 15 bases between. The CDR3 length is 13 residues. Germline CDR1 is SGHDN and CDR2 is FVKESK. The CDR3 bases are TGTGCCAGCAGTCGGGACGGCCCGGGGACCCAGTACTTC. Its protein is CASSRDGPGTQYF. Based on the CDR3 plus reference TRBV14 and TRBJ2-5, the full variable domain is EAGVTQFPSHSVIEKGQTVTLRCDPISGHDNLYWYRRVMGKEIKFLLHFVKESKQDESGMPNNRFLAERTGGTYSTLKVQPAELEDSGVYFCASSRDGPGTQYFGPGTRLLVL.

The V gene is TRBV5-1, the J gene TRBJ1-4; maybe TRBD1 (6 bases). Trimming pared 0 bases from V and 3 bases from J, leaving 6 bases between. The CDR3 is 14 amino acids. Germline V gene lookup returns CDR1 SGHRS and CDR2 YFSETQ. The CDR3 here is CASSLGTANEKLFF. The CDR3 coding sequence is TGCGCCAGCAGCTTGGGGACAGCTAATGAAAAACTGTTTTTT.

The J gene is TRBJ2-3, the V gene TRBV7-9; D possibly corresponds to TRBD1 (6 bases). The CDR3 is 13 amino acids. The V and J ends lost 4 bases and 9 bases respectively, with 14 bases between them. Germline loops: CDR1 SEHNR, CDR2 FQNEAQ (reference sequence). The CDR3 region is CASSSRGKVTQYF. CDR3 bases: TGTGCCAGCAGCTCGAGGGGGAAGGTAACGCAGTATTTT.

The chain employs TRBV7-2 and TRBJ1-1; TRBD1 aligns across 10 bases. The CDR3 totals 12 residues. V lost 5 bases to trimming and J lost 11 bases; unmatched junction nucleotides: 5. CDR1 is SGHTA, CDR2 FQGNSA, per germline. CDR3 in amino acids: CASSIDRGPAFF. The DNA of the CDR3 is TGTGCCAGCAGCATAGACAGGGGGCCTGCTTTCTTT.

The chain uses TRBV29-1 and TRBJ1-1; possibly TRBD1 for D (5 bases). The germline V and J ends were trimmed by 2 bases and 6 bases, with 19 bases remaining between them. CDR1 SQVTM and CDR2 ANQGSEA come from the germline V gene. The CDR3 totals 15 residues. CDR3 nucleotide sequence: TGCAGCGTTGAACCATCCGTGGGGACGTTGGCTGAAGCTTTCTTT. Its translation: CSVEPSVGTLAEAFF.

This clone was seen only once. This sequence joins TRBV5-1 and TRBJ2-1, with D hard to call. This CDR3 has 15 amino acids. Germline CDR1 is SGHRS and CDR2 is YFSETQ. Trimming took off 0 bases at V and 8 bases at J, with 15 bases between the two ends. As DNA, the CDR3 is TGCGCCAGCAGCTTGGAACACGGGTTCCGTTATGAGCAGTTCTTC. As protein: CASSLEHGFRYEQFF.

V gene TRBV4-3 combines with J gene TRBJ1-2, with 8 bases that match TRBD1. This CDR3 spans 15 amino acids. CDR1 is LGHNA and CDR2 is YSLEER in the germline V gene. V lost 1 base and J lost 8; bases outside the gene matches: 9. The CDR3 DNA follows: TGCGCCAGCAGCCAAGGCTCGGGACAGGTGAGCGGCTACACCTTC. The encoded protein is CASSQGSGQVSGYTF.

This sequence joins TRBV6-6 and TRBJ1-4, with a weak D call TRBD1 (5 bases). Looked up from germline, CDR1 is MNHNY and CDR2 is SVGAGI (reference sequence). V was cut by 7 bases and J by 4 bases, with 13 bases left in between. This CDR3 region has 14 residues. In DNA, the CDR3 is TGTGCCAGCAAGGCGGGGGGACGTAATGAAAAACTGTTTTTT. It encodes CASKAGGRNEKLFF.

V and J are TRBV9 and TRBJ1-2; 8 bases match TRBD1. CDR1 is SGDLS and CDR2 is YYNGEE in the germline V gene. The trim removed 2 bases at V and 4 bases at J, leaving 7 bases unmatched. This CDR3 region has 15 residues. CDR3 amino acids: CASSVPNQGAYGYTF. In DNA form, the CDR3 reads TGTGCCAGCAGCGTCCCCAACCAGGGGGCCTATGGCTACACCTTC.

CDR3 sequence reads: CASSGGGTGNTIYF. The CDR3 coding sequence is TGTGCCAGCAGCGGTGGGGGGACGGGAAACACCATATATTTT. V is TRBV7-6 and J is TRBJ1-3; tentatively, D is TRBD1 (5 bases). Germline CDR1 is SGHVS and CDR2 is FNYEAQ. The CDR3 contains 14 residues. Trimming left V 5 bases short and J 4 bases short, with 12 bases between.

The chain uses TRBV7-2 and TRBJ1-2; 10 nucleotides line up with TRBD1. Trimming removed 3 bases from V and 6 bases from J; junction bases left unmatched: 13. CDR1 SGHTA and CDR2 FQGNSA come from the germline V gene. The CDR3 runs 17 residues. The CDR3 protein is CASSFGGLTGGIDGYTF. CDR3 in DNA: TGTGCCAGCAGCTTTGGGGGTTTGACAGGGGGCATTGATGGCTACACCTTC.

The chain links TRBV11-2 to TRBJ2-7; D may correspond to TRBD1 or TRBD2 (7 bases each). V dropped 0 bases and J dropped 5 bases, with 14 bases sitting between them. This CDR3 has 15 residues. CDR1 and CDR2 from the germline V gene are SGHAT and FQNNGV. The CDR3 loop reads CASSLDAGGGNEQYF. The CDR3, as DNA: TGTGCCAGCAGCTTAGACGCAGGGGGGGGTAACGAGCAGTACTTC.

The genes are TRBV28 and TRBJ1-1; D remains ambiguous. This CDR3 spans 16 amino acids. Germline V gene lookup returns CDR1 MDHEN and CDR2 SYDVKM. Trimming cost V 6 bases and J 4 bases, with 21 bases left between them. CDR3 in amino acids: CASRRPRLPRSTEAFF. In nucleotides, the CDR3 is TGTGCCAGCAGGCGGCCCCGATTACCGAGGAGCACTGAAGCTTTCTTT.

The V gene is TRBV5-6, the J gene TRBJ1-4; D remains ambiguous. Germline V gene sequence: CDR1 SGHDT, CDR2 YYEEEE. The CDR3 has 14 amino acids. Deletions cut 5 bases from V and 5 bases from J, with 13 bases between. Written as DNA, the CDR3 is TGTGCCAGCAGGCGAATTGGGCTAAATGAAAAACTGTTTTTT. It yields the protein CASRRIGLNEKLFF.

The rearrangement uses TRBV11-1 and TRBJ2-1; D may be TRBD2 (6 bases). The length of the CDR3 is 14 residues. The V gene lost 0 bases and the J gene lost 9 bases, with 12 bases spanning the gap. The germline V gene encodes CDR1 SGHAT and CDR2 FQDESV (reference sequence). In nucleotides, the CDR3 is TGTGCCAGCAGCTTAGCGCCACTAGCTGGTGAGCAGTTCTTC. Protein product: CASSLAPLAGEQFF. Complete variable domain (other parts from reference TRBV11-1 and TRBJ2-1): EAEVAQSPRYKITEKSQAVAFWCDPISGHATLYWYRQILGQGPELLVQFQDESVVDDSQLPKDRFSAERLKGVDSTLKIQPAELGDSAMYLCASSLAPLAGEQFFGPGTRLTVL.

The chain combines TRBV15 with TRBJ2-3; D might be TRBD1 (5 bases). The V gene lost 6 bases and the J gene lost 3 bases, with 7 bases spanning the gap. Germline values: CDR1 LNHNV, CDR2 YYDKDF (reference sequence). This CDR3 comprises 12 residues. The CDR3 spells CATRGPTDTQYF. The CDR3 DNA reads as TGTGCCACCAGGGGGCCTACAGATACGCAGTATTTT. The full variable domain, completed using reference TRBV15 and TRBJ2-3, is DAMVIQNPRYQVTQFGKPVTLSCSQTLNHNVMYWYQQKSSQAPKLLFHYYDKDFNNEADTPDNFQSRRPNTSFCFLDIRSPGLGDTAMYLCATRGPTDTQYFGPGTRLTVL.

V usage is TRBV7-2 and J usage is TRBJ2-7; 12 bases line up with TRBD2. Trimming removed 0 bases from V and 2 bases from J; junction bases left unmatched: 14. Per the germline V gene, CDR1 is SGHTA and CDR2 is FQGNSA. The CDR3 covers 20 residues. The CDR3 DNA sequence: TGTGCCAGCAGCTTAGCAGTCACGGGGCTAGCGGGAGGGCCCCCCTACGAGCAGTACTTC. Translation gives CASSLAVTGLAGGPPYEQYF.

This clone was counted a single time. The V gene is TRBV29-1, the J gene TRBJ2-1; no clear D. Trimming pared 2 bases from V and 5 bases from J, leaving 19 bases between. Germline V gene lookup returns CDR1 SQVTM and CDR2 ANQGSEA. This CDR3 contains 16 residues. The chain's CDR3 is CSVEKVWQWNHNEQFF. The CDR3 coding sequence is TGCAGCGTTGAAAAGGTATGGCAGTGGAACCACAATGAGCAGTTCTTC.

This chain joins TRBV10-3 and TRBJ2-7; tentatively, D is TRBD2 (6 bases). In germline, CDR1 is ENHRY, CDR2 SYGVKD. This CDR3 contains 12 residues. V dropped 11 bases and J dropped 2 bases, with 13 bases sitting between them. CDR3 protein: CAVEGSTYEQYF. For the CDR3, the DNA is TGTGCCGTGGAGGGTAGCACCTACGAGCAGTACTTC.

J is TRBJ2-5 and V is TRBV28; D may correspond to TRBD1 or TRBD2 (6 bases each). With 5 bases removed from V and 6 bases from J, the gap between germline ends came to 13 bases. The CDR3 runs 13 residues. Germline V gives CDR1 MDHEN, CDR2 SYDVKM. The CDR3 here is CASSLPRGQTQYF. Written as DNA, the CDR3 is TGTGCCAGCAGTCTCCCCCGGGGGCAGACCCAGTACTTC.

The chain has TRBV2 and TRBJ2-2; weak D call: TRBD2 (5 bases). V was clipped by 9 bases and J by 4 bases, with 18 bases between them. Germline V gene lookup returns CDR1 SNHLY and CDR2 FYNNEI. The CDR3 is made up of 15 amino acids. The CDR3 region is CASSRDYPPTGELFF. CDR3 DNA: TGTGCCAGTTCGAGGGATTACCCCCCCACCGGGGAGCTGTTTTTT.

V usage is TRBV4-1 and J usage is TRBJ2-5, with TRBD1 matching over 10 bases. CDR1 is MGHRA, CDR2 YSYEKL, per germline. The CDR3 loop spans 15 amino acids. Trimming at V came to 4 bases and at J to 4 bases, leaving 6 bases not matched to a gene. The CDR3 sequence is CASSLGQGSPETQYF. CDR3 DNA: TGCGCCAGCAGCCTGGGACAGGGGAGCCCAGAGACCCAGTACTTC.